The clone carrying this T cell receptor beta chain came up once. The data derive from a study of blood T cell repertoires in COVID-19. Study information: PBMCs, B-cell-depleted T cells, or T cells were the source of the cDNA or gDNA that made up the material.

Data came from immunoSEQ multiplex PCR; TCRdb stores just in-frame clones and leaves some out. Of roughly 180,000 clones listed, 76% are singletons. The V gene's germline CDR1 is SGHAT and CDR2 FQNNGV. Losses at the gene ends were 4 bases for V and 5 bases for J; bases not matched to a gene: 17. The CDR3 contains 18 residues. Sample: peripheral blood. V and J are TRBV11-2 and TRBJ1-2; the match to TRBD1 covers 9 bases. The source of this sequence is a woman aged 50 to 60 with active or convalescent COVID-19. CDR3 nucleotide sequence: TGTGCCAGCAGCTCGCTAACCCCCGGGACAGGGTTTTTATATGGCTACACCTTC. Translating it yields CASSSLTPGTGFLYGYTF.